This T cell receptor beta chain is drawn from a study of early T cells in non-severe SARS-CoV-2 infection. Attached unique molecular identifiers marked individual cDNA molecules. One entry per CDR3 protein results from TCRdb running MiXCR on the 5' RACE reads. The sample yields about 68,000 distinct CDR3 sequences, 10% to 15% seen once. Study-wide results and caveats: Lookups in VDJdb leaned toward anti-spike CD8 responses and missed private and CD4 specificities.

The CDR3 length is 19 residues. Germline assignment: CDR1 SGHTA and CDR2 FQGNSA. J was trimmed by 3 bases and V by 1 base; bases with no gene match: 8. The sample holds many counts of this clonotype. Its antigen is currently unknown. This clonotype was sampled from an adult who was a healthcare worker with PCR-confirmed SARS-CoV-2 infection or an uninfected control (not recorded which). Input material: whole blood. The chain combines TRBV7-2 with TRBJ2-6; 11 nucleotides align to TRBD1. CDR3 in DNA: TGTGCCAGCAGCTTAGTACCAGGACAGGGGGCTTATGGGGCCAACGTCCTGACTTTC. It yields the protein CASSLVPGQGAYGANVLTF.